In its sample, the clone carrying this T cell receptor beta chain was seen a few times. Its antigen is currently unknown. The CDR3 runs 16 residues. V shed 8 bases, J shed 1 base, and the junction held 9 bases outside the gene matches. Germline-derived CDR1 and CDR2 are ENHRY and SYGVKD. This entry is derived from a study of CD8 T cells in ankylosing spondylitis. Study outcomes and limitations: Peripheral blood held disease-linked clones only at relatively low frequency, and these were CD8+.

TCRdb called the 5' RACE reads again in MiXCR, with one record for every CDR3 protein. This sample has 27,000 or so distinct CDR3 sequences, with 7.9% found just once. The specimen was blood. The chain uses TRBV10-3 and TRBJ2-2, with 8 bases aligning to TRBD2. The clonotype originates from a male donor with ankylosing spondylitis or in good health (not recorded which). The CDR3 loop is CAIGAGGRMNTGELFF. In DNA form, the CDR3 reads TGTGCCATCGGTGCGGGGGGCAGAATGAACACCGGGGAGCTGTTTTTT.